What follows are 5 T cell receptor beta chains derived from one specimen sequenced in a study of blood T cell repertoires in COVID-19. The data were produced by immunoSEQ multiplex PCR, yet TCRdb's version contains in-frame clones alone and is incomplete. The table lists about 190,000 clones, about 88% of them singletons. Sequenced input: PBMCs or T cells enriched from blood (not recorded which). These TCRs come from a woman between 25 and 40 years old who had recovered from COVID-19.

The V gene is TRBV19, the J gene TRBJ1-1; 8 bases fit TRBD1. The junction had 6 bases not matched to a gene; V was cut back by 7 bases and J by 2 bases. The CDR3 is 14 residues long. CDR1 is LNHDA, CDR2 SQIVND, per germline (reference sequence). The CDR3 region has the DNA TGTGCCAGTACCGGGACAGGAACCAACACTGAAGCTTTCTTT. Translation: CASTGTGTNTEAFF.

V gene TRBV2 combines with J gene TRBJ1-4; D ambiguous. Trimming took 6 bases from V and 8 from J, leaving 10 bases between them. Looked up from germline, CDR1 is SNHLY and CDR2 is FYNNEI. The CDR3 extends over 12 amino acids. Written as DNA, the CDR3 is TGTGCCAGCAGCCCAACTAGGGAAAAACTGTTTTTT. It encodes CASSPTREKLFF.

The rearrangement uses TRBV19 and TRBJ2-1; 9 bases agree with TRBD2. From germline, CDR1 is LNHDA and CDR2 SQIVND (reference sequence). This CDR3 spans 15 amino acids. The ends lost 5 bases at V and 6 bases at J; junction bases unmatched: 8. CDR3 in DNA: TGTGCCAGTAGTTACCCCGTGGGACTAGCCAATGAGCAGTTCTTC. It codes for CASSYPVGLANEQFF.

The chain combines TRBV28 with TRBJ1-6; possible D gene TRBD1, 5 bases. Per the germline V gene, CDR1 is MDHEN and CDR2 is SYDVKM. The CDR3 runs to 11 residues. The V end lost 6 bases, the J end lost 8 bases, and 5 bases lay between the germline ends. CDR3 amino acids: CASRGDSPLHF. For the CDR3, the DNA is TGTGCCAGCAGAGGGGATTCACCCCTCCACTTT.

CDR3 in DNA: TGTGCCAGCAGCTGGGGAGGGAATATCTACGAGCAGTACTTC. This gives the protein CASSWGGNIYEQYF. The chain joins TRBV7-2 to TRBJ2-7; TRBD2 matches at 7 bases. The CDR3 is 14 residues long. The junction had 6 bases not matched to a gene; V was cut back by 4 bases and J by 3 bases. Germline V lookup: CDR1 SGHTA, CDR2 FQGNSA.